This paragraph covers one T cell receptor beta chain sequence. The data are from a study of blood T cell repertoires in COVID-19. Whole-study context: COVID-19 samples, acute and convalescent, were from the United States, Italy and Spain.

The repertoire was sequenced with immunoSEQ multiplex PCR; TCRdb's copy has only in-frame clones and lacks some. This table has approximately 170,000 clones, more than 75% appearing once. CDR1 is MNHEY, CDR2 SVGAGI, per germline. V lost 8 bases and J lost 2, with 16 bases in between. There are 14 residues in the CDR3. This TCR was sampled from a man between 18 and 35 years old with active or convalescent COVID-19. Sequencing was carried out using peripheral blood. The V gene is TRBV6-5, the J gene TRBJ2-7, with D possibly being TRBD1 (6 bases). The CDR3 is CASSQLQGTYEQYF. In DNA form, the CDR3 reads TGTGCCAGCTCCCAACTCCAGGGGACCTACGAGCAGTACTTC.